Presented here are 11 T cell receptor beta chains from one specimen sequenced in a study of CD8 T cells in ankylosing spondylitis. From the 5' RACE reads, TCRdb called clonotypes with MiXCR, one entry per CDR3 protein. The profile shows a few hundred thousand distinct CDR3 sequences, 15% to 20% of them singletons. Study observations and caveats: In ankylosing spondylitis blood, a motif of roughly 8 highly homologous TCR beta variants appeared characteristic.

Antigens for these TCRs are unknown. Sequences were obtained from blood, either unsorted or a sorted T cell fraction (not recorded which). These receptors were obtained from a male donor with ankylosing spondylitis.

This clonotype has just a few counts. The chain joins TRBV27 to TRBJ1-1; 7 nucleotides match TRBD1. In germline, CDR1 is MNHEY, CDR2 SMNVEV (reference sequence). V lost 6 bases, J lost 6 bases, and 7 bases stayed unmatched. The CDR3 consists of 13 residues. The CDR3 here is CASRPQGFPEAFF. CDR3 sequence (DNA): TGTGCCAGCAGGCCACAGGGGTTCCCTGAAGCTTTCTTT.

This clonotype was recorded a few times. The V gene is TRBV6-1, the J gene TRBJ2-2, with D tentatively TRBD1 or TRBD2 (5 bases each). Trimming left V 6 bases short and J 6 bases short, with 11 bases between. CDR1 and CDR2 from the germline V gene are MNHNS and SASEGT. The CDR3 covers 13 residues. CDR3 DNA: TGTGCCAGCAGCGAGACGGGACCCGGGGAGCTGTTTTTT. It is translated as CASSETGPGELFF.

This clonotype was counted at least ten times. The chain joins TRBV27 to TRBJ2-7, with D uncertain. V was trimmed by 8 bases and J by 2 bases, leaving 13 bases between them. The CDR3 spans 13 residues. Looked up from germline, CDR1 is MNHEY and CDR2 is SMNVEV (reference sequence). As DNA, the CDR3 is TGTGCCAGCTCACTTCAAGGCCCCTACGAGCAGTACTTC. Protein: CASSLQGPYEQYF.

The chain combines TRBV7-2 with TRBJ1-1; D ambiguous. The CDR3 runs 13 residues. Trimming left V 1 base short and J 5 bases short, with 8 bases between. CDR1 SGHTA and CDR2 FQGNSA come from the germline V gene. This CDR3 reads CASSLDQETEAFF. DNA of the CDR3: TGTGCCAGCAGCTTAGATCAGGAGACTGAAGCTTTCTTT.

Ten or more counts support this clonotype. This chain uses TRBV5-6 with TRBJ2-2; the match to TRBD2 covers 9 bases. V dropped 0 bases and J dropped 4; count of bases not matched to a gene: 4. CDR1 is SGHDT, CDR2 YYEEEE, per germline. The CDR3 is made up of 16 amino acids. DNA of the CDR3: TGTGCCAGCAGCTTGGAGTTAGCGGGAGTCACCGGGGAGCTGTTTTTT. It is translated as CASSLELAGVTGELFF. The variable domain in full, completed from reference TRBV5-6 and TRBJ2-2, reads DAGVTQSPTHLIKTRGQQVTLRCSPKSGHDTVSWYQQALGQGPQFIFQYYEEEERQRGNFPDRFSGHQFPNYSSELNVNALLLGDSALYLCASSLELAGVTGELFFGEGSRLTVL.

V gene TRBV5-5 combines with J gene TRBJ2-3; D possibly uses TRBD1 or TRBD2 (6 bases each). Germline loops: CDR1 SGHKS, CDR2 YYEKEE (reference sequence). This CDR3 is built from 16 residues. Trimming shortened V by 4 bases and J by 0 bases, and 15 bases separated the two germline ends. The CDR3 loop reads CASSTGGRISTDTQYF. In DNA form, the CDR3 reads TGTGCCAGCAGCACTGGGGGGCGGATTAGCACAGATACGCAGTATTTT.

This rearrangement joins TRBV9 to TRBJ1-1; 8 nucleotides match TRBD1. Germline assignment: CDR1 SGDLS and CDR2 YYNGEE. After removal of 4 bases from V and 1 base from J, the junction contained 12 bases not matched to a gene. The length of the CDR3 is 17 residues. CDR3: CASSHSPRTGTNTEAFF. In DNA, the CDR3 is TGTGCCAGCAGCCATTCTCCCCGGACAGGGACGAACACTGAAGCTTTCTTT. The full variable domain, in which reference TRBV9 and TRBJ1-1 provide the parts outside the CDR3, is DSGVTQTPKHLITATGQRVTLRCSPRSGDLSVYWYQQSLDQGLQFLIQYYNGEERAKGNILERFSAQQFPDLHSELNLSSLELGDSALYFCASSHSPRTGTNTEAFFGQGTRLTVV.

This clonotype has just a few counts. The rearrangement links TRBV4-1 to TRBJ2-2; 7 bases are a match to TRBD2. The CDR3 is 16 residues long. The V segment lost 4 bases and the J segment 2 bases; nucleotides outside the gene matches: 7. Looked up from germline, CDR1 is MGHRA and CDR2 is YSYEKL. The CDR3 loop reads CASSPLGLDNTGELFF. DNA of the CDR3: TGCGCCAGCAGCCCCCTTGGACTAGATAACACCGGGGAGCTGTTTTTT.

This clonotype has a handful of counts. CDR3 residues: CASSHPGTQGLAEFGELFF. CDR3 nucleotides: TGCGCCAGCAGCCATCCAGGAACCCAGGGACTAGCGGAATTCGGGGAGCTGTTTTTT. V and J are TRBV4-3 and TRBJ2-2; 11 nucleotides agree with TRBD2. V was pared by 3 bases and J by 7 bases, with 16 bases of the junction left unmatched. The CDR3 is made up of 19 amino acids. Germline V gives CDR1 LGHNA, CDR2 YSLEER.

This chain connects TRBV20-1 to TRBJ1-1; D unresolved. Germline lookup yields CDR1 DFQATT and CDR2 SNEGSKA (reference sequence). CDR3 length: 11 residues. Trimming removed 3 bases from V and 6 bases from J, with 8 bases in between. The CDR3 sequence: CSARLGSEAFF. DNA for the CDR3: TGCAGTGCTAGGCTGGGGTCTGAAGCTTTCTTT.

This clonotype was detected a few times. The chain carries TRBV25-1 and TRBJ2-2; unclear D gene. Between the trimmed V and J ends, which lost 6 bases and 7 bases, there was a span of 12 bases. The CDR3 spans 13 residues. The germline V gene encodes CDR1 MGHDK and CDR2 SYGVNS. CDR3 coding DNA: TGTGCCAGCAGGATATCCGGCGGCGGGGAGCTGTTTTTT. Its translation: CASRISGGGELFF.